Listed here is a single T cell receptor (beta chain). Assay: immunoSEQ multiplex PCR; the TCRdb copy retains only in-frame clones and omits some. This sample has tens of thousands of clones, with around 90% found just once. The sample belongs to a study of siplizumab effects on memory and regulatory T cells. The CDR3 has 17 residues. The rearrangement uses TRBV21-1 and TRBJ1-1; TRBD1 is taken as the D call from the table, unchecked against the DNA. TRBV21-1 is recorded as a pseudogene. The TCR sequence derives from a human donor in good health. The sample was Tregs sorted from blood. The CDR3 is CASSKPNQDFSNTEAFF. Written as DNA, the CDR3 is TGTGCCAGCAGCAAACCCAACCAGGATTTTTCGAACACTGAAGCTTTCTTT.